This T cell receptor beta chain was obtained from a study of T cells after yellow fever vaccination. Study-level findings and limits: Post-booster reappearance was seen for most primary-vaccination clones (roughly 96% CD4, around 88% CD8). Across the CD4 and CD8 compartments, a small share of clonotypes was present in both.

For TCR, cDNA came from 5'RACE template switching, which added a universal primer site and UMIs. Each CDR3 protein is one row after TCRdb ran MiXCR on the 5' RACE reads. Of under 100,000 distinct CDR3 sequences listed, under 6.5% are singletons. This clonotype was seen ten or more times. Its specificity is not known. The TCR comes from a man between 18 and 35 years old who received the YFV17D yellow fever vaccine. The sample was CD8+ T cells sorted from PBMCs, taken 10 days after the yellow fever booster vaccination.

The CDR3 sequence is CASSQVEERSGANVLTF. The CDR3 DNA is TGCGCCAGCAGCCAAGTAGAGGAGCGCTCTGGGGCCAACGTCCTGACTTTC. The chain links TRBV4-3 to TRBJ2-6; no clear D. Trimming removed 1 base from V and 0 bases from J, with 10 bases in between. The germline gives CDR1 LGHNA, CDR2 YSLEER. The CDR3 runs to 17 residues.